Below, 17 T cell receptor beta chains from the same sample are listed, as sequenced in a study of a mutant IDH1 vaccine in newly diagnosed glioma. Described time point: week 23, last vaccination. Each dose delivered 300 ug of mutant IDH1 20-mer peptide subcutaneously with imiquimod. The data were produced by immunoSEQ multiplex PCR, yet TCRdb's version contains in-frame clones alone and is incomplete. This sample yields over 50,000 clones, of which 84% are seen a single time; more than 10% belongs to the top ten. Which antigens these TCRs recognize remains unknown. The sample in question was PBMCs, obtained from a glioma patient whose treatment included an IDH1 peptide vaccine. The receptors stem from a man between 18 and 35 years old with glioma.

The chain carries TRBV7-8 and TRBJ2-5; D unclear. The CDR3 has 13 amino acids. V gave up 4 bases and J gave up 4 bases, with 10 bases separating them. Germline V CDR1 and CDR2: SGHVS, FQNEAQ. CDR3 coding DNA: TGTGCCAGCAGCTACGGGCAGATAGAGACCCAGTACTTC. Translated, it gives CASSYGQIETQYF.

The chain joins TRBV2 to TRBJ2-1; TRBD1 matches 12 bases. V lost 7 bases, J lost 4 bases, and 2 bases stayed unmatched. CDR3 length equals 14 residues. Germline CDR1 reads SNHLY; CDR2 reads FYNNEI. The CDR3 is CASKGQGAYNEQFF. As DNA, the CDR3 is TGTGCCAGCAAGGGACAGGGGGCTTACAATGAGCAGTTCTTC.

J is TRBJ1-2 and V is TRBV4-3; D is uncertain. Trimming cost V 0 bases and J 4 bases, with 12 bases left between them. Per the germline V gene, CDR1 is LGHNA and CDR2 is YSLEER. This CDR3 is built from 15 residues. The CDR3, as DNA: TGCGCCAGCAGCCAAGAACCAGAACCCTCCTATGGCTACACCTTC. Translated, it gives CASSQEPEPSYGYTF.

The CDR3 loop is CAISEAREDRTDTQYF. The CDR3 DNA reads TGTGCCATCAGTGAGGCCCGGGAGGACCGGACAGATACGCAGTATTTT. This chain uses TRBV10-3 with TRBJ2-3; 7 bases line up with TRBD2. This CDR3 comprises 16 residues. Germline V gives CDR1 ENHRY, CDR2 SYGVKD. Trimming cost V 2 bases and J 3 bases; bases outside gene matches: 8.

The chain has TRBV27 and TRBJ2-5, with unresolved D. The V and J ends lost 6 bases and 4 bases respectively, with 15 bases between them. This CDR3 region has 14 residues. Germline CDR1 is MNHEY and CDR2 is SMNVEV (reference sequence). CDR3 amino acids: CASRHGQLGETQYF. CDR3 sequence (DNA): TGTGCCAGCAGGCATGGGCAGTTAGGAGAGACCCAGTACTTC.

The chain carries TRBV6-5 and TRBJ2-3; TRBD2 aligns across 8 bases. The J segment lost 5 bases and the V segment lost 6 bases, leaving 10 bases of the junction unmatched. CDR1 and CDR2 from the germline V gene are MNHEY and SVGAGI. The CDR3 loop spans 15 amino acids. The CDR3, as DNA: TGTGCCAGCAGCCCCGTGGGGGCGGGGGGAGATACGCAGTATTTT. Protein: CASSPVGAGGDTQYF.

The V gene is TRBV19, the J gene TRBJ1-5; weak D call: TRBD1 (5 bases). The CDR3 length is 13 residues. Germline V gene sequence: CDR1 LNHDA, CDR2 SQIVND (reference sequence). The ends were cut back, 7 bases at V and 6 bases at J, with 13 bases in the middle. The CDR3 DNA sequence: TGTGCCAGTACTTGGGCAGGGTCTCAGCCCCAGCATTTT. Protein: CASTWAGSQPQHF.

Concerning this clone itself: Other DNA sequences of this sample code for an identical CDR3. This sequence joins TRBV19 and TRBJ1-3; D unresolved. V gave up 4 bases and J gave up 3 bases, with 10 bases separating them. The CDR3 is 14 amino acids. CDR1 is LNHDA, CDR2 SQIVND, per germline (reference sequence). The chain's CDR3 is CASSTGDFGNTIYF. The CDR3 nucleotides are TGTGCCAGTAGTACGGGCGACTTTGGAAACACCATATATTTT.

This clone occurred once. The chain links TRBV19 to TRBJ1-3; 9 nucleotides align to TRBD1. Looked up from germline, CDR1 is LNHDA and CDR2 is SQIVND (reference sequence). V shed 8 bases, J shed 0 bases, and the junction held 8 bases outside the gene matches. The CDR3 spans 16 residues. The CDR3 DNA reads TGTGCCAGTCGACTGACAGGGGGAAACTCTGGAAACACCATATATTTT. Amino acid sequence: CASRLTGGNSGNTIYF. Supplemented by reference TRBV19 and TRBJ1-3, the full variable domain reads DGGITQSPKYLFRKEGQNVTLSCEQNLNHDAMYWYRQDPGQGLRLIYYSQIVNDFQKGDIAEGYSVSREKKESFPLTVTSAQKNPTAFYLCASRLTGGNSGNTIYFGEGSWLTVV.

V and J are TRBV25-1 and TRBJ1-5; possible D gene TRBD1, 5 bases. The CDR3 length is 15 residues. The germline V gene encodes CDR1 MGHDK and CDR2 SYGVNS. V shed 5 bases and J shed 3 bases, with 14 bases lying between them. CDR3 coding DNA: TGTGCCAGCAGTAACGGGGGGGTTTACAATCAGCCCCAGCATTTT. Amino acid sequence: CASSNGGVYNQPQHF. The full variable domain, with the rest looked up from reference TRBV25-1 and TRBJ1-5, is EADIYQTPRYLVIGTGKKITLECSQTMGHDKMYWYQQDPGMELHLIHYSYGVNSTEKGDLSSESTVSRIRTEHFPLTLESARPSHTSQYLCASSNGGVYNQPQHFGDGTRLSIL.

The CDR3: CASSLYWDRGYEQYF. CDR3 coding DNA: TGTGCCAGCAGCTTGTATTGGGACAGGGGCTACGAGCAGTACTTC. This chain connects TRBV5-5 to TRBJ2-7; 10 bases map to TRBD1. CDR3 length equals 15 residues. With V trimmed by 1 base and J by 3 bases, 4 bases remained unmatched. Germline lookup yields CDR1 SGHKS and CDR2 YYEKEE (reference sequence).

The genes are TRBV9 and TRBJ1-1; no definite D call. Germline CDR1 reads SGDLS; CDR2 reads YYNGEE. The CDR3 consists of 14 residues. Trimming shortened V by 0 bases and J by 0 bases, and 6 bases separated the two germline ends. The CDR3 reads CASSVGIMNTEAFF. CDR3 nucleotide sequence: TGTGCCAGCAGCGTAGGGATCATGAACACTGAAGCTTTCTTT.

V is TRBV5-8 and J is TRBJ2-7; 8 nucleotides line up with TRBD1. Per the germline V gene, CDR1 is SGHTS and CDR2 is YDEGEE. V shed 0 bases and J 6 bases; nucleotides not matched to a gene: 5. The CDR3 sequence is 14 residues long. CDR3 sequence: CASSLDRGFREQYF. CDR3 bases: TGTGCCAGCAGCTTGGACAGGGGGTTTCGCGAGCAGTACTTC.

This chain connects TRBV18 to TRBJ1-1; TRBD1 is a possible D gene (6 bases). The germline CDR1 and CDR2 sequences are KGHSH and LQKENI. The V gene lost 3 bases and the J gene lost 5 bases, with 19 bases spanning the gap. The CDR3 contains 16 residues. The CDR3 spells CASSPLRGQGNTEAFF. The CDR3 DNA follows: TGTGCCAGCTCACCCCTACGAGGGCAGGGGAATACTGAAGCTTTCTTT.

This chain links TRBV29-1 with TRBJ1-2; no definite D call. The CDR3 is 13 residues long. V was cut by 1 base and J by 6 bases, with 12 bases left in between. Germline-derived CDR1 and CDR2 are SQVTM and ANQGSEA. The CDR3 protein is CSVEALLRDGYTF. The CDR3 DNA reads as TGCAGCGTTGAAGCTCTGCTTAGGGATGGCTACACCTTC.

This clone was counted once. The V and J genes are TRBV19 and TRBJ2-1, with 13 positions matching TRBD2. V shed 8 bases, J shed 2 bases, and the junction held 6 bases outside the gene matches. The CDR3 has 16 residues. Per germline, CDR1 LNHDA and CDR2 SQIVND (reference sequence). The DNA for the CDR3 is TGTGCCAGTGCCAGGACTAGCGGGGGACCCTACAATGAGCAGTTCTTC. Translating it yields CASARTSGGPYNEQFF.

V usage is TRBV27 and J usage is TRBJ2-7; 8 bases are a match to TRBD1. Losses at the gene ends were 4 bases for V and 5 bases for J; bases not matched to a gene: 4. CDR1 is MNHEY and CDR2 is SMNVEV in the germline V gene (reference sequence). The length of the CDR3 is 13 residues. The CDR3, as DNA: TGTGCCAGCAGTTACAGGGGGATCAACGAGCAGTACTTC. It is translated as CASSYRGINEQYF.